The rows below give T cell receptor beta chains drawn from one sample of a study of chemoradiotherapy in HPV16-positive cancers. TCRdb keeps only in-frame clones here, not all; method: immunoSEQ multiplex PCR. The profile shows about 7,600 clones, about 80% of them singletons. This specimen consisted of blood, obtained from a patient who underwent chemoradiotherapy. The receptors derive from a human donor with HPV-associated anogenital cancer. CDR3s include the opening cysteine and the closing phenylalanine or tryptophan. Fields, in order: V gene, J gene, clone size, D gene, CDR3 protein, CDR3 DNA. A D gene is named only where the DNA matches it firmly. Size tells how often a clone was seen (once, few, many) or the class of an expanded clone, and some rows leave it out.

V: TRBV19; J: TRBJ1-5; size: .; D: .; CDR3: CASSSGGFNQPQHF; DNA: TGTGCCAGTAGCAGCGGGGGCTTCAATCAGCCCCAGCATTTT
V: TRBV7-9; J: TRBJ1-4; size: .; D: TRBD1; CDR3: CASSLVMAGGAATNEKLFF; DNA: TGTGCCAGCAGCTTAGTGATGGCAGGGGGCGCGGCAACTAATGAAAAACTGTTTTTT
V: TRBV9; J: TRBJ1-6; size: .; D: .; CDR3: CASSVDGVRVLHF; DNA: TGTGCCAGCAGCGTAGATGGGGTCCGGGTCCTCCACTTT
V: TRBV29-1; J: TRBJ1-4; size: .; D: .; CDR3: CSVVSGGLRRKLFF; DNA: TGCAGCGTTGTCTCCGGAGGGTTGCGGCGAAAACTGTTTTTT
V: TRBV6-6; J: TRBJ1-5; size: once; D: .; CDR3: CASTVGRDGNQPQHF; DNA: TGTGCCAGCACCGTGGGGAGGGATGGCAATCAGCCCCAGCATTTT
V: TRBV6-1; J: TRBJ1-5; size: .; D: .; CDR3: CASLPGPYPGQPQHF; DNA: TGTGCCAGTCTGCCCGGGCCCTACCCAGGGCAGCCCCAGCATTTT
V: TRBV7-2; J: TRBJ2-1; size: .; D: .; CDR3: CASSSGYNEQFF; DNA: TGTGCCAGCAGCTCCGGATACAATGAGCAGTTCTTC
V: TRBV19; J: TRBJ2-7; size: .; D: TRBD1; CDR3: CASSARTGEGYEQYF; DNA: TGTGCCAGTAGTGCACGGACAGGGGAGGGGTACGAGCAGTACTTC
V: TRBV19; J: TRBJ1-2; size: .; D: .; CDR3: CASSPRRHGYTF; DNA: TGTGCCAGTAGTCCAAGGCGGCATGGCTACACCTTC
V: TRBV5-1; J: TRBJ2-2; size: .; D: TRBD1; CDR3: CASSPGQGVTGELFF; DNA: TGCGCCAGCAGCCCGGGGCAGGGGGTGACCGGGGAGCTGTTTTTT
V: TRBV7-8; J: TRBJ2-7; size: .; D: .; CDR3: CASSLDSGTLYEQYF; DNA: TGTGCCAGCAGCTTAGATTCCGGGACACTCTACGAGCAGTACTTC
V: TRBV7-8; J: TRBJ1-6; size: .; D: .; CDR3: CASSPYVSSYNSPLHF; DNA: TGTGCCAGCAGCCCATACGTCAGCTCCTATAATTCACCCCTCCACTTT
V: TRBV19; J: TRBJ1-1; size: few; D: TRBD1; CDR3: CASSMGTAGNTEAFF; DNA: TGTGCCAGTAGTATGGGGACAGCCGGGAACACTGAAGCTTTCTTT